Listed here are 3 T cell receptor beta chains from one sample, sequenced in a study of cytomegalovirus exposure and HLA in healthy donors. The PCR made use of 60 Vbeta and 13 Jbeta primers. Repertoires were generated with immunoSEQ multiplex PCR, while TCRdb's copy carries only in-frame clones and drops some. The repertoire has 190,000 or so clones, 75% to 90% of them found once; the top ten carry about 0.7%. Sequences were obtained from PBMCs. These receptor sequences come from a boy between 5 and 17 years old in good health and CMV-seronegative.

The chain carries TRBV7-2 and TRBJ2-3; 7 nucleotides line up with TRBD2. Germline V gene lookup returns CDR1 SGHTA and CDR2 FQGNSA. V gave up 3 bases and J gave up 5 bases; unmatched junction bases: 11. The CDR3 extends over 16 amino acids. The CDR3 is CASSLQRGANRDTQYF. The CDR3 region has the DNA TGTGCCAGCAGCTTGCAGCGGGGCGCGAACAGAGATACGCAGTATTTT.

CDR3 sequence reads: CAWSVRGAGTDTQYF. The DNA for the CDR3 is TGTGCCTGGAGTGTACGAGGCGCGGGCACAGATACGCAGTATTTT. The chain links TRBV30 to TRBJ2-3; D is unclear. Trimming shortened V by 0 bases and J by 1 base, and 11 bases separated the two germline ends. Germline V gene lookup returns CDR1 GTSNPN and CDR2 SVGIG (reference sequence). The CDR3 runs 15 residues.

The chain joins TRBV7-3 to TRBJ1-1; D remains ambiguous. Germline CDR1 SGHTA, CDR2 FQGTGA. Trimming stripped 1 base from V and 1 base from J, with 10 bases between. This CDR3 comprises 15 residues. CDR3 in amino acids: CASSLMQLANTEAFF. The CDR3 DNA reads TGTGCCAGCAGCTTAATGCAGTTGGCGAACACTGAAGCTTTCTTT.